This section outlines one TCR beta chain sequence together with its context. Ten or more counts support this clonotype. Its cognate antigen has yet to be identified. Base qualities were left out, and no much larger clone turns up one base away. This sample is drawn from a study of CD8+CD57+ T cells in acquired aplastic anemia listed by TCRdb under 2018. Broadly, across the study: A mean of roughly 3.2 ug of DNA, ranging from roughly 0.17 to 30 ug, was extracted from sorted CD4+ and CD8+ cells. CD8+CD57+ expansion was defined as a frequency above the mean frequency observed in healthy subjects.

CDR1 and CDR2 are drawn from the germline V gene (reference sequence): DFQATT, SNEGSKA. The V end loses 0 bases and the J end loses 4 bases, and a stretch of 15 bases separates them. Inclusive of the bounding cysteine and phenylalanine, the CDR3 is 15 residues long. CDR3 DNA is the only sequence kept; it has 45 bases, read in frame from the first base. General findings and caveats noted by the study authors: No significant difference in CD8+ Simpson's diversity was found between patients and healthy controls (P=0.060). Although around 30 CD8+ CDR3 sequences were shared by patients and controls, these sequences appeared highly expressed in patients and within the immunodominant clones of patients.

Patients chosen for sequencing had shown expansion of CD8+CD57+ cells by flow cytometry. Every patient had severe acquired aplastic anemia, diagnosed using the International Study of Aplastic Anemia and Agranulocytosis and Camitta criteria. Patients had received no therapy at the time of blood sampling. In the study, sorted CD4+ and CD8+ blood T cells from patients with severe aplastic anemia and from healthy subjects underwent deep sequencing of TCR repertoires. Patients were enrolled in the USA under clinicaltrials.gov protocols 00001620, 01623167, 00001397, 00071045, 00081523 and 00961064. Ficoll-Paque density gradient centrifugation was used to isolate peripheral blood mononuclear cells. CD4+ and CD8+ T cells were sorted by FACS or magnetic beads before DNA extraction. Genomic DNA was used as template for profiling of TCR beta VDJ combinations and CDR3 sequences. TCR repertoire sequencing was run on an Illumina HiSeq 2000. The source study handled its data this way. Repertoires were assessed using TRBV/TRBJ rearrangement plots, CDR3 size and DJ length profiles, and Simpson's diversity index. The immunodominant clone was defined as the most abundant DNA sequence in deep sequencing data. CDR3 amino acid sequences were checked for sharing across subjects and were also compared against the VDJdb database and published repertoires. TCRdb applied fastp at Q25 and MiXCR to the public reads, then kept only in-frame beta chains. Merged by CDR3 protein, the rows form single entries marked with the most common genes and DNA. These V and J calls originate from TCRdb's pipeline instead of the authors' own analysis. For this sample the table gives hundreds of thousands of distinct CDR3 sequences, of which around 30% were detected only once. Of the sample, roughly 0.8% is held by the ten largest clones.

The chain is made from TRBV20-1 and TRBJ1-2; too little of a D gene remains to name it. Sequencing was performed on sorted CD4+, CD8+, or CD8+CD57+ T cells (not recorded which) from PBMCs. The sequence came from a human donor with aplastic anemia. The CDR3 reads CSARDPNRRRYGYTF. The sequenced DNA: TGCAGTGCTAGAGATCCAAACAGAAGGCGCTATGGCTACACCTTC.